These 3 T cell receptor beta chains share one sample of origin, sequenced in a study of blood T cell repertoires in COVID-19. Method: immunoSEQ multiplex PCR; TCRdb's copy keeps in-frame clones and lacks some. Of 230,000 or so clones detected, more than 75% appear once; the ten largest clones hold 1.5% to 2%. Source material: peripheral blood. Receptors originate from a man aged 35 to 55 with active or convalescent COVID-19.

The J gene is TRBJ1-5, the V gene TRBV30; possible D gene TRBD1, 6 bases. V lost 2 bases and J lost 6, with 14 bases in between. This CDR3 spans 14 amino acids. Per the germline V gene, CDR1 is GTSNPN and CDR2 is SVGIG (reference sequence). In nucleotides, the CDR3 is TGTGCCTGGAGTCGACTCCGAGGGGGTCAGCCCCAGCATTTT. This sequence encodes CAWSRLRGGQPQHF. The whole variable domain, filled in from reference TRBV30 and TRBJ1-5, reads SQTIHQWPATLVQPVGSPLSLECTVEGTSNPNLYWYRQAAGRGLQLLFYSVGIGQISSEVPQNLSASRPQDRQFILSSKKLLLSDSGFYLCAWSRLRGGQPQHFGDGTRLSIL.

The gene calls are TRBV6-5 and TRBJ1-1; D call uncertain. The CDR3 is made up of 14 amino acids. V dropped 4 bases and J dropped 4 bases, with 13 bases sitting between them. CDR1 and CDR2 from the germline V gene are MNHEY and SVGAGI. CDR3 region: CASSSSLGSTEAFF. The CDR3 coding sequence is TGTGCCAGCAGTTCCTCTCTGGGGAGCACTGAAGCTTTCTTT.

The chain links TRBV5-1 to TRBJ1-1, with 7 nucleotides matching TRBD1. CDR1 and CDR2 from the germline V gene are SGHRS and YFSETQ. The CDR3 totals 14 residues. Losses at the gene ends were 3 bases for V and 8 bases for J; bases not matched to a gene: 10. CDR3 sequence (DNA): TGCGCCAGCAGCTGGGGGACAGCAGAAACCGAAGCTTTCTTT. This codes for CASSWGTAETEAFF.